The subject of this entry is one TCR beta chain. What it binds is not known. The data belong to a study of Ad26.COV2.S vaccination and SARS-CoV-2 variants. Method: immunoSEQ multiplex PCR; TCRdb's copy keeps in-frame clones and lacks some. The data contain approximately 340,000 clones, around 92% of them singletons. Study-wide points: Reported findings describe substantial breadth in spike-specific CD8+ and CD4+ T cell responses following vaccination.

The germline V gene has CDR1 LGHDT and CDR2 YNNKEL (reference sequence). The CDR3 runs to 15 residues. V lost 3 bases to trimming and J lost 4 bases, with 15 bases between them. The sequencing here drew on peripheral blood, taken after recovery from COVID-19. This sequence originates from a human donor who had recovered from COVID-19. The rearrangement uses TRBV3-1 (or the pseudogene TRBV3-2) and TRBJ1-2; the D gene is possibly TRBD1 (5 bases). Here the CDR3 DNA reads TGTGCCAGCAGCCAGGGGACCGTCAGTTTCTATGGCTACACCTTC. Translation gives CASSQGTVSFYGYTF.